This T cell receptor beta chain stems from a study of blood T cell repertoires in COVID-19. The protocol was immunoSEQ multiplex PCR, while the TCRdb copy is restricted to in-frame clones and leaves out a portion. Here the sample spans about 270,000 clones, about 84% being singletons. This sequence was found in a woman older than 75 with COVID-19, enrolled during active disease. The sample consisted of peripheral blood.

CDR3 DNA sequence: TGTGCCAGCAGCCCCCTAGCGGGGGGCCCAGATACGCAGTATTTT. It translates to CASSPLAGGPDTQYF. V is TRBV7-3 and J is TRBJ2-3; 11 nucleotides line up with TRBD2. The CDR3 length is 15 residues. The junction had 5 bases not matched to a gene; V was cut back by 5 bases and J by 4 bases. CDR1 and CDR2 (germline): SGHTA, FQGTGA.